The clone carrying this T cell receptor beta chain was detected only a few times. The CDR3 is 14 residues long. V lost 3 bases to trimming and J lost 7 bases; unmatched junction nucleotides: 6. Germline lookup yields CDR1 MNHEY and CDR2 SMNVEV (reference sequence). This sample is part of a study of somatic mutations in cytotoxic T cells in rheumatoid arthritis. Using immunoSEQ multiplex PCR, the repertoire was profiled, and TCRdb retains in-frame clones only, with some absent. The sample has over 15,000 clones; about three quarters are singletons. This receptor was identified in an adult with rheumatoid arthritis. The sequenced sample consisted of CD8+ T cells sorted from blood. V is TRBV27 and J is TRBJ1-2, with 9 positions matching TRBD1. This CDR3 is CASSLGTGHFGYTF. DNA for the CDR3: TGTGCCAGCAGTTTGGGGACAGGGCACTTTGGCTACACCTTC.